This T cell receptor (beta chain) was documented in a study of a mutant IDH1 vaccine in newly diagnosed glioma. About this clone itself: Its target is unknown.

This sample's time point: week 35, safety follow-up. A single vaccine dose contained 300 ug of mutant IDH1 20-mer peptide, and topical imiquimod was used with it. The length of the CDR3 is 14 residues. Germline CDR1 MNHEY, CDR2 SVGAGI. Trimming at V came to 6 bases and at J to 5 bases, leaving 1 base not matched to a gene. The assay was immunoSEQ multiplex PCR, and TCRdb's table has in-frame clones only and misses some. The table shows about 32,000 clones, with 80% occurring only once. The chain joins TRBV6-5 to TRBJ2-1, with 13 bases identical to TRBD2. This specimen consisted of PBMCs, obtained from a glioma patient whose treatment included an IDH1 peptide vaccine. The source of this sequence is a man in his forties or fifties with glioma. Some clones in this sample may be carry-over from other donors' samples. Written as DNA, the CDR3 is TGTGCCAGCAGGGGGACTAGCGGGGACAATGAGCAGTTCTTC. It is translated as CASRGTSGDNEQFF.